This T cell receptor beta chain appears in the sequencing data of a study of beta chain features in type 1 diabetes. Of the isolated RNA, all was reverse transcribed, and so the sequenced material was expressed TCRB transcripts. Approximately 3.5 million reads per sample on average were obtained from naive, central memory and regulatory T cell samples. Generated by immunoSEQ multiplex PCR, the TCRdb table keeps only in-frame clones and is missing some. Of approximately 250,000 clones listed, under 13% are singletons. CDR1 and CDR2 from the germline V gene are SGHTA and FQGNSA. V lost 1 base to trimming and J lost 8 bases, with 12 bases between them. The CDR3 loop spans 14 amino acids. This clone was observed a few times. Its antigen remains unknown. Whole-study findings and limits: For Type 1 diabetes patients, all four CD4+ subsets carried TCRB CDR3s that were moderately but significantly shorter. The study found fewer insertions and more deletions at VDJ junctions in type 1 diabetes patients.

Staining for CD45RO/CCR7/CD25/CD127/CD95/CD27 allowed sorting of CD4+ naive, central memory, regulatory and stem cell-like memory cells. The gene calls are TRBV7-2 and TRBJ2-1; D gene uncertain. This TCR was sampled from a man younger than 40 with type 1 diabetes. The sample consisted of naive CD4+ T cells from blood. The CDR3 DNA reads TGTGCCAGCAGCTTAGAGCGCCATTCGGATGAGCAGTTCTTC. Its protein product is CASSLERHSDEQFF.